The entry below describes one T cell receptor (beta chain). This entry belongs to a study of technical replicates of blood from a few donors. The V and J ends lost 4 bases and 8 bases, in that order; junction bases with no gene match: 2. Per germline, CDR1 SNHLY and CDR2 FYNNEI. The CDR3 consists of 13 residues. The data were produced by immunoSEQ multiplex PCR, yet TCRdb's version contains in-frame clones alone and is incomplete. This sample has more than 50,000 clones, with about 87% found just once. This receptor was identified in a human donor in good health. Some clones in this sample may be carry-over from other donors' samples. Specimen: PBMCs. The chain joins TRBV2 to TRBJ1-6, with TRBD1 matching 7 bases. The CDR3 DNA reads TGTGCCAGCAGTGGCCAGGGGGATTCACCCCTCCACTTT. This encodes CASSGQGDSPLHF. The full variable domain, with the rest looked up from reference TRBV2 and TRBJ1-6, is EPEVTQTPSHQVTQMGQEVILRCVPISNHLYFYWYRQILGQKVEFLVSFYNNEISEKSEIFDDQFSVERPDGSNFTLKIRSTKLEDSAMYFCASSGQGDSPLHFGNGTRLTVT.